This TCR beta chain was obtained from a study of T cells of healthy individuals listed by TCRdb under 2018. This clonotype came up many times. Its antigen is unknown. Base qualities are not recorded, but no much larger clone differs from it by a single base. V is clipped by 7 bases and J by 0 bases, and the sequence between their germline boundaries is 12 bases long. From a lookup of the germline V gene, CDR1 and CDR2 are SQVTM and ANQGSEA. The CDR3 runs 14 amino acids, cysteine and phenylalanine included. Only CDR3 DNA remains: 42 bases, in frame from the first base. Libraries were built with 5' RACE. For sequencing, an Illumina MiSeq was employed. TCRdb's own reprocessing of the public reads used fastp at Q25 and MiXCR and kept productive beta chains. Each CDR3 protein gets just one entry, which takes the most common genes and DNA from the rows behind it. For this sample the table gives about 57,000 distinct CDR3 sequences, of which roughly 15% were detected only once. The top ten clonotypes cover about 4.3% of the sample.

The sequence was obtained from a human donor in good health. Here the chain combines TRBV29-1 and TRBJ2-2; the D gene could be TRBD1 or TRBD2, each one agreeing over 5 bases. Here is the DNA: TGCAGCGCCGAGGGGTCCTCGAACACCGGGGAGCTGTTTTTT. It specifies CSAEGSSNTGELFF.